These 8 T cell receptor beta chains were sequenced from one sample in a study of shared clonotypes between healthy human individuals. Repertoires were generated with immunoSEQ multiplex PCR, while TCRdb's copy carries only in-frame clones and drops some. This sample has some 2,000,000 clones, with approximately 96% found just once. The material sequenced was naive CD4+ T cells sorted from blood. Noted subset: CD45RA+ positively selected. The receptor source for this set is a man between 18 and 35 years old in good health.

The CDR3 region is CASSYIRQGYNEKLFF. The CDR3 region has the DNA TGTGCCAGCAGTTACATCCGGCAGGGCTATAATGAAAAACTGTTTTTT. The rearrangement joins TRBV6-5 to TRBJ1-4, with a tentative D call TRBD1 (5 bases). The CDR3 has 16 residues. The germline V and J ends were trimmed by 2 bases and 4 bases, with 14 bases remaining between them. The germline gives CDR1 MNHEY, CDR2 SVGAGI.

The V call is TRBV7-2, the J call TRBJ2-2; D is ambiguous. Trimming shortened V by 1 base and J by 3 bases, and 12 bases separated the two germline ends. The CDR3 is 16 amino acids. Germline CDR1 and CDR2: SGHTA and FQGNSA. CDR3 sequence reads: CASSLGNSWYTGELFF. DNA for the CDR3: TGTGCCAGCAGCTTAGGCAATAGCTGGTACACCGGGGAGCTGTTTTTT.

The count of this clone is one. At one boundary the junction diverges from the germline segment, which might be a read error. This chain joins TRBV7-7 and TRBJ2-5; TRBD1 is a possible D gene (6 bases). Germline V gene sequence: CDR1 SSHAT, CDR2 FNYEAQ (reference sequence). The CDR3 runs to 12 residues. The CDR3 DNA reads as TGTGCTAGCAGCTCTCAGGGGGAGACCCAGTACTTC. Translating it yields CASSSQGETQYF.

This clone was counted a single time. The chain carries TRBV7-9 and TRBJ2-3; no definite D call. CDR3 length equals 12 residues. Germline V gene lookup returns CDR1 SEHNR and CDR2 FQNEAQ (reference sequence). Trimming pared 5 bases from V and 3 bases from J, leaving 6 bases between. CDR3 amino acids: CASSPETDTQYF. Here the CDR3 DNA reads TGTGCCAGCAGCCCAGAAACAGATACGCAGTATTTT. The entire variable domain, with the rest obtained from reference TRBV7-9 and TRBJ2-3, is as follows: DTGVSQNPRHKITKRGQNVTFRCDPISEHNRLYWYRQTLGQGPEFLTYFQNEAQLEKSRLLSDRFSAERPKGSFSTLEIQRTEQGDSAMYLCASSPETDTQYFGPGTRLTVL.

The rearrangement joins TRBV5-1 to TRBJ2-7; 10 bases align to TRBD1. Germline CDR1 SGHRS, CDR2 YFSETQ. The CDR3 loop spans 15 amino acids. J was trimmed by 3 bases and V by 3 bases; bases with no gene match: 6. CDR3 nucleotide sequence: TGCGCCAGCAGCTGGGACGGGACAGGGGTCTACGAGCAGTACTTC. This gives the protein CASSWDGTGVYEQYF.

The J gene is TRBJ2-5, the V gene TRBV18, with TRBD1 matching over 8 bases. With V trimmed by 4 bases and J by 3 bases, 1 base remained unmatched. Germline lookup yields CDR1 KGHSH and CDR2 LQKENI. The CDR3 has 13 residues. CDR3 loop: CASSQQGEETQYF. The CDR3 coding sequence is TGTGCCAGCTCACAACAGGGGGAAGAGACCCAGTACTTC.

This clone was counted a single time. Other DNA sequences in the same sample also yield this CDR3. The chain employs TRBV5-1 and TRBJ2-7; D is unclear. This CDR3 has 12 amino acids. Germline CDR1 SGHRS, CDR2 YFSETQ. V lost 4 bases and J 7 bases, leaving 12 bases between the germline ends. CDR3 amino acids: CASSPTLGEQYF. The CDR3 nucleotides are TGCGCCAGCAGCCCGACACTCGGGGAGCAGTACTTC.

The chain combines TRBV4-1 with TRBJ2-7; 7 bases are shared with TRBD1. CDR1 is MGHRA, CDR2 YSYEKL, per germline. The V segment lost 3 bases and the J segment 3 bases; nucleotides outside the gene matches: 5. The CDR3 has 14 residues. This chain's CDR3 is CASSQKGTDYEQYF. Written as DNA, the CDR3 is TGCGCCAGCAGCCAGAAAGGGACAGACTACGAGCAGTACTTC.